The sequence of this T cell receptor beta chain was determined in a study of OX40 agonist ivuxolimab in advanced cancers. About the research overall: While on treatment, patients had intravenous ivuxolimab at 0.01 to 10 mg/kg every 2 weeks.

Sequenced by immunoSEQ multiplex PCR; TCRdb stores in-frame clones only, minus some. Of roughly 66,000 clones listed, roughly 84% are singletons. Germline V gene data show CDR1 as SGHTA and CDR2 as FQGNSA. Trimming took off 5 bases at V and 7 bases at J, with 15 bases between the two ends. This CDR3 is built from 14 residues. Sequencing used CD4+ or CD8+ T cells sorted from blood, obtained in a trial of the OX40 agonist ivuxolimab. The TCR comes from an adult with an advanced solid tumor such as melanoma, head and neck, liver or kidney cancer. The chain has TRBV7-2 and TRBJ1-5, with D maybe TRBD1 (5 bases). This CDR3 reads CASSRGDRGQPQHF. CDR3 nucleotide sequence: TGTGCCAGCAGCCGGGGGGACCGGGGCCAGCCCCAGCATTTT.